The present T cell receptor beta chain was sequenced within a study of blood T cell repertoires in COVID-19. This CDR3 is built from 15 residues. CDR1 is LNHDA and CDR2 is SQIVND in the germline V gene (reference sequence). V was pared by 5 bases and J by 3 bases, with 14 bases between. Method: immunoSEQ multiplex PCR; TCRdb's copy keeps in-frame clones and lacks some. This table holds hundreds of thousands of clones, around 90% found once. This chain connects TRBV19 to TRBJ2-1; tentative D call: TRBD2 (5 bases). Input material: PBMCs or T cells enriched from blood (not recorded which). The source is a man between 60 and 75 years old who had recovered from COVID-19. The CDR3 is CASSLLTSGYNEQFF. The CDR3 region has the DNA TGTGCCAGTAGTCTCCTTACTAGTGGCTACAATGAGCAGTTCTTC.